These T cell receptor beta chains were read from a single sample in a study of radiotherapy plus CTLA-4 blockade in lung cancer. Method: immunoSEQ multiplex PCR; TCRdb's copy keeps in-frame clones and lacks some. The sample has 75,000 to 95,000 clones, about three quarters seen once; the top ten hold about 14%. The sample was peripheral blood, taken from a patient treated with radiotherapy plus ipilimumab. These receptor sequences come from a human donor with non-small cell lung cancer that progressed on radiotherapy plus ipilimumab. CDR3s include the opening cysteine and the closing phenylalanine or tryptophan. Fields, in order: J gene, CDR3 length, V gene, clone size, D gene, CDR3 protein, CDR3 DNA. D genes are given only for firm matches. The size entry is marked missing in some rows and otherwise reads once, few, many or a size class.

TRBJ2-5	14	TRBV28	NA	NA	CASILDRRTETQYF	TGTGCCAGCATCTTAGACAGGCGGACGGAGACCCAGTACTTC
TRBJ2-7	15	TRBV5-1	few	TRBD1	CASRQGATGLNEQYF	TGCGCCAGCAGACAGGGCGCGACAGGGCTGAACGAGCAGTACTTC
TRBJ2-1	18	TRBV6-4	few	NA	CASSFRGKRRIGYNEQFF	TGTGCCAGCTCCTTTAGGGGGAAGAGGAGAATCGGCTACAATGAGCAGTTCTTC
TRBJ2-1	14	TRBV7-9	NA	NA	CASSSLGLYNEQFF	TGTGCCAGCAGCTCTTTGGGCCTTTACAATGAGCAGTTCTTC
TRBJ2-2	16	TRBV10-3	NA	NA	CAIRDIGHSNTGELFF	TGTGCCATTAGGGACATAGGGCATTCGAACACCGGGGAGCTGTTTTTT
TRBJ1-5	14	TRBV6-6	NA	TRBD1	CASSYVGGDQPQHF	TGTGCCAGCAGTTACGTAGGGGGCGACCAGCCCCAGCATTTT
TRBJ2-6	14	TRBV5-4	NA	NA	CASSSAGGANVLTF	TGTGCCAGCAGCTCGGCGGGGGGGGCCAACGTCCTGACTTTC
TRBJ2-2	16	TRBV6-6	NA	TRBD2	CASSYWGGRDTGELFF	TGTGCCAGCAGTTACTGGGGCGGGAGGGACACCGGGGAGCTGTTTTTT
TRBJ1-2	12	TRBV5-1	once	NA	CASGGEGYGYTF	TGCGCCAGCGGGGGAGAGGGATATGGCTACACCTTC
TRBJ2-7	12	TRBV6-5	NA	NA	CASSLGTYEQYF	TGTGCCAGCAGTTTGGGGACCTACGAGCAGTACTTC
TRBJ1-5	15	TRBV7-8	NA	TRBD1	CASSPDRVSIQPQHF	TGTGCCAGCAGCCCGGACAGGGTCTCGATACAGCCCCAGCATTTT
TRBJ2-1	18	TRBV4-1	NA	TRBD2	CASSQGTSGGHSYNEQFF	TGCGCCAGCAGCCAGGGTACTAGCGGGGGCCACTCCTACAATGAGCAGTTCTTC
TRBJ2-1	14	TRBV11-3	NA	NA	CASSPGASSNEQFF	TGTGCCAGCAGCCCCGGGGCTAGCAGCAATGAGCAGTTCTTC
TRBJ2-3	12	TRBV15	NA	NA	CATSQGTDTQYF	TGTGCCACCAGCCAGGGCACAGATACGCAGTATTTT
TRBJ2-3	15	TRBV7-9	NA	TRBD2	CASSSRLAGADTQYF	TGTGCCAGCAGCTCGAGACTAGCGGGAGCCGATACGCAGTATTTT
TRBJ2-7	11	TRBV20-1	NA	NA	CSAGLPYEQYF	TGCAGTGCTGGCCTCCCTTACGAGCAGTACTTC
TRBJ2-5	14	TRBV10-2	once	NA	CASSETGTSGAQYF	TGCGCCAGCAGTGAAACCGGGACCTCGGGTGCCCAGTACTTC
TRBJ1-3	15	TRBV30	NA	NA	CAWSRGGSGGNTIYF	TGTGCCTGGAGCCGAGGGGGGTCGGGCGGAAACACCATATATTTT
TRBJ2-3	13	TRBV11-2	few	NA	CASSYPQAGRQYF	TGTGCCAGCAGCTACCCCCAGGCTGGAAGGCAGTATTTT
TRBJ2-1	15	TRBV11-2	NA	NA	CASSFRLARYNEQFF	TGTGCCAGCAGCTTCCGGCTAGCCCGTTACAATGAGCAGTTCTTC
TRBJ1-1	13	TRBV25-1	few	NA	CASSEGDHTEAFF	TGTGCCAGCAGTGAAGGGGATCACACTGAAGCTTTCTTT
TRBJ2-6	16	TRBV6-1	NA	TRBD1	CASSEARGSGANVLTF	TGTGCCAGCAGTGAGGCCAGGGGGTCTGGGGCCAACGTCCTGACTTTC
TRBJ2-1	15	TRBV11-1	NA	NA	CASSLLFRRTDEQFF	TGTGCCAGCAGCTTATTATTCCGCCGGACGGATGAGCAGTTCTTC
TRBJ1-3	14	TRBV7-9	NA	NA	CASIPGRTGNTIYF	TGTGCCAGCATCCCAGGGCGGACTGGAAACACCATATATTTT
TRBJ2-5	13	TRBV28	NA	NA	CASISEYQETQYF	TGTGCCAGCATCTCCGAGTACCAAGAGACCCAGTACTTC
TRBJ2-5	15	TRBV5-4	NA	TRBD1	CASSWGQGVSETQYF	TGTGCCAGCAGCTGGGGACAGGGGGTATCAGAGACCCAGTACTTC
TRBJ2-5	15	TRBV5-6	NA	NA	CASSFRHAPRETQYF	TGTGCCAGCAGCTTCCGACACGCCCCCCGGGAGACCCAGTACTTC
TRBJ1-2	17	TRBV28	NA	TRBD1	CASSRRQGTDRNYGYTF	TGTGCCAGCAGTCGCCGACAGGGAACCGACCGAAACTATGGCTACACCTTC
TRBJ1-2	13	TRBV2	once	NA	CASRTGRNYGYTF	TGTGCCAGCAGGACCGGACGGAACTATGGCTACACCTTC
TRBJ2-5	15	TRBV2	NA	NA	CASSGGTAPGETQYF	TGTGCCAGCAGCGGTGGAACAGCGCCCGGGGAGACCCAGTACTTC
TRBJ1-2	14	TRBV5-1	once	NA	CASSLGQVRSGYTF	TGCGCCAGCAGCTTGGGGCAGGTTAGAAGTGGCTACACCTTC
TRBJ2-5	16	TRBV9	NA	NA	CASSVAPTGQGETQYF	TGTGCCAGCAGCGTAGCTCCGACAGGTCAGGGGGAGACCCAGTACTTC
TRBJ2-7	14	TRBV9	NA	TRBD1	CASSAQGVPYEQYF	TGTGCCAGCAGCGCCCAGGGGGTGCCCTACGAGCAGTACTTC
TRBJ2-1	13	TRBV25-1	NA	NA	CASSASGYNEQFF	TGTGCCAGCAGTGCGTCAGGCTACAATGAGCAGTTCTTC
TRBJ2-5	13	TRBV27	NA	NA	CASSLSSLQTQYF	TGTGCCAGCAGTTTATCGAGCCTTCAGACCCAGTACTTC
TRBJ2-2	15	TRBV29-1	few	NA	CSVEYPGRNTGELFF	TGCAGCGTTGAATATCCCGGGAGGAACACCGGGGAGCTGTTTTTT
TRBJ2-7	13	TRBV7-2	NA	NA	CASSPNLVVEQYF	TGTGCCAGCAGCCCAAATCTAGTGGTCGAGCAGTACTTC
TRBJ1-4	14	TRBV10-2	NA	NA	CATAESLTNEKLFF	TGCGCCACCGCAGAGAGCCTAACTAATGAAAAACTGTTTTTT
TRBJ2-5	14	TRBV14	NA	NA	CASSQRRTQETQYF	TGTGCCAGCAGCCAACGACGGACCCAAGAGACCCAGTACTTC
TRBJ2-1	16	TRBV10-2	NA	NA	CASSALDESSYNEQFF	TGCGCCAGCAGTGCCTTGGACGAGAGCTCCTACAATGAGCAGTTCTTC
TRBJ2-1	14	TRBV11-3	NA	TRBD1	CASSLQGAYNEQFF	TGTGCCAGCAGCTTACAGGGGGCCTACAATGAGCAGTTCTTC
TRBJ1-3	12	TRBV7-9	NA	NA	CASSLEGDTIYF	TGTGCCAGCAGCTTAGAAGGCGACACCATATATTTT
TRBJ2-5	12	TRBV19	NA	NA	CASSIDTRTQYF	TGTGCCAGTAGTATAGATACACGGACCCAGTACTTC
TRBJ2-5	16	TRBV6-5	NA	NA	CASSYLDRPLPETQYF	TGTGCCAGCAGTTACCTTGACAGGCCCCTACCGGAGACCCAGTACTTC
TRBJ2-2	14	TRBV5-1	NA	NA	CASSLGGDTGELFF	TGCGCCAGCAGCTTGGGCGGGGACACCGGGGAGCTGTTTTTT
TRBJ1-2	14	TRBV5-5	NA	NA	CASSTTPSNYGYTF	TGTGCCAGCAGCACGACACCCTCCAACTATGGCTACACCTTC
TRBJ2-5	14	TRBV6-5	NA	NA	CASSAGPDQETQYF	TGTGCCAGCAGTGCGGGGCCCGATCAAGAGACCCAGTACTTC
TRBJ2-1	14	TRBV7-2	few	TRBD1	CASSATYRGPEQFF	TGTGCCAGCAGCGCTACTTACAGGGGGCCTGAGCAGTTCTTC
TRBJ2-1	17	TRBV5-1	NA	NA	CASSLKGDPGAYNEQFF	TGCGCCAGCAGCTTGAAGGGGGATCCGGGAGCCTACAATGAGCAGTTCTTC
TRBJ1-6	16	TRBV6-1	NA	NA	CASSASQNGLHSPLHF	TGTGCCAGCAGTGCCTCCCAGAACGGACTCCATTCACCCCTCCACTTT